These 24 T cell receptor beta chains were sequenced from one sample in a study of T-cell memory formation after mild COVID-19. Using its own MiXCR run on the 5' RACE reads, TCRdb lists one record per CDR3 protein. This sample has 85,000 to 120,000 distinct CDR3 sequences, with around 12% found just once. Sequenced: PBMCs or a T cell subset sorted from them (not recorded which). All receptors come from an adult woman who had mild COVID-19 (a few samples of this study predate the infection). Cell type and time point are not known.

This clonotype was seen at least ten times. V is TRBV7-6 and J is TRBJ2-7; D remains unclear. Trimming stripped 1 base from V and 4 bases from J, with 8 bases between. Germline CDR1 is SGHVS and CDR2 is FNYEAQ. The CDR3 spans 13 residues. The CDR3 loop is CASSLEAGYEQYF. The CDR3 DNA reads as TGTGCCAGCAGCTTAGAGGCTGGTTACGAGCAGTACTTC. The full variable domain, in which reference TRBV7-6 and TRBJ2-7 provide the parts outside the CDR3, is GAGVSQSPRYKVTKRGQDVALRCDPISGHVSLYWYRQALGQGPEFLTYFNYEAQQDKSGLPNDRFSAERPEGSISTLTIQRTEQRDSAMYRCASSLEAGYEQYFGPGTRLTVT.

The V and J genes are TRBV12-3 or TRBV12-4 and TRBJ2-1, with a possible D match to TRBD1 (5 bases). V gave up 3 bases and J gave up 5 bases, with 14 bases separating them. This CDR3 has 15 amino acids. This CDR3 is CASSFGQGLDNEQFF. CDR3 nucleotides: TGTGCCAGCAGTTTCGGGCAGGGTTTGGACAATGAGCAGTTCTTC.

The chain uses TRBV30 and TRBJ2-1; tentative D call: TRBD1 (6 bases). Germline assignment: CDR1 GTSNPN and CDR2 SVGIG (reference sequence). Trimming left V 0 bases short and J 5 bases short, with 14 bases between. There are 15 residues in the CDR3. The CDR3 protein is CAWSVLQRQDNEQFF. CDR3 in DNA: TGTGCCTGGAGTGTACTCCAGCGACAGGACAATGAGCAGTTCTTC.

The chain joins TRBV4-3 to TRBJ2-2, with 10 bases aligning to TRBD2. The CDR3 runs 18 residues. Per the germline V gene, CDR1 is LGHNA and CDR2 is YSLEER. Trimming removed 0 bases from V and 8 bases from J; junction bases left unmatched: 12. CDR3: CASSQERLAGEGWGELFF. Here the CDR3 DNA reads TGCGCCAGCAGCCAAGAAAGGCTAGCGGGAGAGGGTTGGGGGGAGCTGTTTTTT.

CDR3 DNA sequence: TGTGCCAGCAGCTTAGAGGGTTCTTTCCGAAGCGGGCAGCCCCAGCATTTT. Translation: CASSLEGSFRSGQPQHF. The chain recombines TRBV7-8 with TRBJ1-5; the D is unclear. Germline CDR1 and CDR2: SGHVS and FQNEAQ. Trimming removed 1 base from V and 7 bases from J, with 20 bases in between. The CDR3 spans 17 residues. Using reference TRBV7-8 and TRBJ1-5 for the parts outside the CDR3, the full variable domain is GAGVSQSPRYKVAKRGQDVALRCDPISGHVSLFWYQQALGQGPEFLTYFQNEAQLDKSGLPSDRFFAERPEGSVSTLKIQRTQQEDSAVYLCASSLEGSFRSGQPQHFGDGTRLSIL.

This clonotype was seen a few times. The chain couples TRBV7-8 to TRBJ1-6, with D possibly matching TRBD1 (5 bases). CDR3 length: 16 residues. The V end was cut by 1 base, the J end by 7 bases, with 14 bases between. The germline CDR1 and CDR2 sequences are SGHVS and FQNEAQ. CDR3 nucleotides: TGTGCCAGCAGCTTAGTTTTCGGCAGGGCGAATTCACCCCTCCACTTT. Translating gives CASSLVFGRANSPLHF.

In its sample, this clonotype was seen a few times. The CDR3 DNA reads TGCGCCAGCAGCCTAGGAACGTACTCCTACGAGCAGTACTTC. This encodes CASSLGTYSYEQYF. The rearrangement joins TRBV5-1 to TRBJ2-7, with D unclear. V was cut by 4 bases and J by 0 bases, with 11 bases left in between. The CDR3 runs 14 residues. CDR1 and CDR2 (germline): SGHRS, YFSETQ.

This clonotype was seen only a few times. The rearrangement links TRBV12-3 or TRBV12-4 to TRBJ2-2; 9 bases are a match to TRBD1. V trimming: 5 bases; J trimming: 7 bases; junction bases outside the gene matches: 8. The CDR3 is 15 residues long. The CDR3, as DNA: TGTGCCAGCAGTCCGCCGGGACAGGGTAGCGGGGAGCTGTTTTTT. It codes for CASSPPGQGSGELFF.

This clonotype was seen once. A much larger clone lies a single base off, so this may be a read error. The chain is built from TRBV4-1 and TRBJ2-3; TRBD1 is a possible D gene (6 bases). Germline CDR1 reads MGHRA; CDR2 reads YSYEKL. The CDR3 totals 16 residues. CDR3 DNA: TGCGCCAGCATCCAAGAAGGTCCAAGGGGGACAGATACGCAGTATTTT. Translated: CASIQEGPRGTDTQYF.

This clonotype was counted a few times. The chain uses TRBV12-3 or TRBV12-4 and TRBJ2-3, with D uncertain. This CDR3 spans 14 amino acids. V gave up 3 bases and J gave up 0 bases, with 7 bases separating them. The CDR3 DNA reads TGTGCCAGCAGTTTTGAACGGAGCACAGATACGCAGTATTTT. It translates to CASSFERSTDTQYF.

This clonotype turned up a few times. As DNA, the CDR3 is TGTGCCAGTACAGGGTTCGTCGACTATGGCTACACCTTC. This sequence encodes CASTGFVDYGYTF. The chain has TRBV6-2 or TRBV6-3 and TRBJ1-2, with D perhaps TRBD1 (6 bases). Germline lookup yields CDR1 MNHEY and CDR2 SVGEGT. V was pared by 9 bases and J by 3 bases, with 14 bases between. The CDR3 runs to 13 residues.

This clonotype was observed a handful of times. V and J are TRBV4-1 and TRBJ2-1; D is unresolved. The germline V gene encodes CDR1 MGHRA and CDR2 YSYEKL. The CDR3 length is 13 residues. The ends were cut back, 6 bases at V and 4 bases at J, with 10 bases in the middle. The CDR3 loop reads CASRDPLYNEQFF. Here the CDR3 DNA reads TGCGCCAGCAGGGACCCACTTTACAATGAGCAGTTCTTC.

V gene TRBV12-3 or TRBV12-4 combines with J gene TRBJ1-1, with D possibly TRBD1 on 5 matching bases. Deletions cut 6 bases from V and 5 bases from J, with 10 bases between. The CDR3 is made up of 12 amino acids. CDR3 region: CASRDQGTEAFF. In DNA, the CDR3 is TGTGCCAGCAGAGACCAGGGTACTGAAGCTTTCTTT.

This clonotype was seen a few times. The chain is built from TRBV12-3 or TRBV12-4 and TRBJ2-7, with D tentatively TRBD1 (5 bases). Trimming took off 3 bases at V and 3 bases at J, with 12 bases between the two ends. This CDR3 has 14 residues. The CDR3 DNA follows: TGTGCCAGCAGTTTGGCCGGACATTACTACGAGCAGTACTTC. Amino acid sequence: CASSLAGHYYEQYF.

The sample holds a few counts of this clonotype. This rearrangement joins TRBV6-2 or TRBV6-3 to TRBJ2-3; D possibly matches TRBD1 or TRBD2 (5 bases each). Trimming took 0 bases from V and 0 from J, leaving 13 bases between them. CDR1 and CDR2 (germline): MNHEY, SVGEGT. This CDR3 has 17 residues. The CDR3 region has the DNA TGTGCCAGCAGTTACTCCCGGGACGGTGCTAGCACAGATACGCAGTATTTT. Encoded protein: CASSYSRDGASTDTQYF.

Only a few counts were recorded for this clonotype. The rearrangement uses TRBV5-6 and TRBJ1-4; D not resolved. V was trimmed by 0 bases and J by 2 bases, leaving 11 bases between them. CDR3 length: 16 residues. From germline, CDR1 is SGHDT and CDR2 YYEEEE. The CDR3 nucleotides read TGTGCCAGCAGCTTGGGGGTGCTTGTGACTAATGAAAAACTGTTTTTT. Amino acid sequence: CASSLGVLVTNEKLFF.

This clonotype was found a few times. The chain carries TRBV6-5 and TRBJ2-5; 8 nucleotides agree with TRBD2. The germline CDR1 and CDR2 sequences are MNHEY and SVGAGI. V lost 5 bases to trimming and J lost 1 base; unmatched junction nucleotides: 12. The CDR3 has 17 residues. CDR3 sequence (DNA): TGTGCCAGCAGTCCCCCCGGGACTAGTTTCTTCCAAGAGACCCAGTACTTC. Amino acid sequence: CASSPPGTSFFQETQYF.

This clonotype was detected a few times. The V and J genes are TRBV5-1 and TRBJ1-1; the D is unclear. The CDR3 covers 13 residues. Germline V lookup: CDR1 SGHRS, CDR2 YFSETQ. Trimming took off 4 bases at V and 0 bases at J, with 7 bases between the two ends. The CDR3 spells CASSPEVNTEAFF. The CDR3 coding sequence is TGCGCCAGCAGCCCGGAGGTGAACACTGAAGCTTTCTTT. Based on the CDR3 plus reference TRBV5-1 and TRBJ1-1, the full variable domain is KAGVTQTPRYLIKTRGQQVTLSCSPISGHRSVSWYQQTPGQGLQFLFEYFSETQRNKGNFPGRFSGRQFSNSRSEMNVSTLELGDSALYLCASSPEVNTEAFFGQGTRLTVV.

This clonotype occurred many times. The rearrangement uses TRBV4-3 and TRBJ2-3; 7 bases map to TRBD2. Germline CDR1 LGHNA, CDR2 YSLEER. J gave up 3 bases and V 0 bases, and 6 bases lay outside the gene matches. CDR3 length: 16 residues. The CDR3 DNA sequence: TGCGCCAGCAGCCAAGACCGCGCGGGAGTTACAGATACGCAGTATTTT. This sequence encodes CASSQDRAGVTDTQYF.

This clonotype turned up a few times. The chain joins TRBV4-2 to TRBJ2-1, with TRBD2 as a possible D gene (5 bases). CDR1 and CDR2 (germline): LGHNA, YNFKEQ. The germline V and J ends were trimmed by 2 bases and 7 bases, with 18 bases remaining between them. The CDR3 spans 16 residues. In nucleotides, the CDR3 is TGTGCCAGCAGCCAATCGGACTCGCCTAGCCCTAATGAGCAGTTCTTC. Translation: CASSQSDSPSPNEQFF.

V and J are TRBV6-5 and TRBJ2-1, with 9 bases identical to TRBD2. This CDR3 comprises 19 residues. CDR1 is MNHEY, CDR2 SVGAGI, per germline. After removal of 0 bases from V and 4 bases from J, the junction contained 13 bases not matched to a gene. This CDR3 is CASSYSMVRASGNYNEQFF. The DNA for the CDR3 is TGTGCCAGCAGTTACTCGATGGTGCGGGCTAGCGGGAATTACAATGAGCAGTTCTTC.

This clonotype came up many times. The rearrangement joins TRBV7-2 to TRBJ2-5; no definite D call. V was cut by 5 bases and J by 5 bases, with 3 bases left in between. From germline, CDR1 is SGHTA and CDR2 FQGNSA. This CDR3 is 10 amino acids long. The CDR3 nucleotides are TGTGCCAGCAGCGGGGAGACCCAGTACTTC. Amino acid sequence: CASSGETQYF.

Only a few counts were recorded for this clonotype. The chain couples TRBV21-1 to TRBJ2-7; the table's D call, TRBD1, was not checked against the DNA. TRBV21-1 is tagged as a pseudogene. The CDR3 totals 13 residues. Here the CDR3 DNA reads TGTGCCAGCCACAGACAGGGGGCTTACGAGCAGTACTTC. Amino acid sequence: CASHRQGAYEQYF.

This sequence joins TRBV7-9 and TRBJ1-2; D not resolved. Germline V gene lookup returns CDR1 SEHNR and CDR2 FQNEAQ (reference sequence). V lost 6 bases and J 0 bases, leaving 14 bases between the germline ends. This CDR3 has 15 amino acids. CDR3 residues: CASSPKVGSNYGYTF. Here the CDR3 DNA reads TGTGCCAGCAGTCCTAAGGTCGGCTCTAACTATGGCTACACCTTC. Drawing the rest from reference TRBV7-9 and TRBJ1-2, the complete variable domain is DTGVSQNPRHKITKRGQNVTFRCDPISEHNRLYWYRQTLGQGPEFLTYFQNEAQLEKSRLLSDRFSAERPKGSFSTLEIQRTEQGDSAMYLCASSPKVGSNYGYTFGSGTRLTVV.